This TCR beta chain was documented in a study of blood T cell repertoires in COVID-19. Study-level background: Acute and convalescent COVID-19 samples came from the United States, Italy and Spain. Sample material is recorded as cDNA or gDNA derived from T cells, B-cell-depleted T cells, or PBMCs.

In its sample, this clone was seen a few times. This CDR3 contains 13 residues. Germline trimming cut 11 bases from V and 6 bases from J; bases unmatched to any gene: 12. Germline-derived CDR1 and CDR2 are ENHRY and SYGVKD. Original processing notes: The authors estimated nucleated cell counts from reference gene primer amplification. The method was immunoSEQ multiplex PCR; TCRdb's version includes in-frame clones alone and lacks a portion of them. That table gives V, J and clone size, and the DNA gave D and trimming. The sample records approximately 100,000 clones, around four fifths being singletons.

The chain couples TRBV10-3 to TRBJ1-2; 7 nucleotides match TRBD1. Sequencing used peripheral blood. This TCR was recovered from a man aged 65 to 85 with acute or convalescent COVID-19. The CDR3 reads CAVKGTEGNGYTF. The CDR3 nucleotides are TGTGCCGTCAAGGGGACAGAGGGGAATGGCTACACCTTC.